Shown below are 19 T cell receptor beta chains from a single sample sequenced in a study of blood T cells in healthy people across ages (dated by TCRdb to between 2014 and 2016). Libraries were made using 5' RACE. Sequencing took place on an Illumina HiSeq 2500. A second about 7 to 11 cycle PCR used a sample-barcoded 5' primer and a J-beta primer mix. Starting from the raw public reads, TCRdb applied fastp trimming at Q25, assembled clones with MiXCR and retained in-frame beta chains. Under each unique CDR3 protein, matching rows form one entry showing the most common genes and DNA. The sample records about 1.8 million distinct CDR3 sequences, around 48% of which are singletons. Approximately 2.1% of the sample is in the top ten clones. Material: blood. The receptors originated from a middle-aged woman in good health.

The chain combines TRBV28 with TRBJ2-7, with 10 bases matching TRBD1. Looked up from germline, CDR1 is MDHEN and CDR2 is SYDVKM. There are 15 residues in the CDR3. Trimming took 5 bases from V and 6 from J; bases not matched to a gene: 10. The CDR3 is CASSPADRGIFEQYF. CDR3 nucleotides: TGTGCCAGCAGTCCTGCGGACAGGGGGATTTTCGAGCAGTACTTC.

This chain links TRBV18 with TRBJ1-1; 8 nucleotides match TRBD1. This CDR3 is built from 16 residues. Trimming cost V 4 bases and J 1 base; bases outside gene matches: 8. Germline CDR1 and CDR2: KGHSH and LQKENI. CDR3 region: CASSQPRDRKNTEAFF. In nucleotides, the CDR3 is TGTGCCAGCTCACAACCAAGGGACAGGAAGAACACTGAAGCTTTCTTT.

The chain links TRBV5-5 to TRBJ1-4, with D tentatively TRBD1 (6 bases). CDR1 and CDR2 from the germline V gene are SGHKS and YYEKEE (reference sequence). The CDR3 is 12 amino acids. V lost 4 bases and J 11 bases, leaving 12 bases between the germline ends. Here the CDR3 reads CASSLDRNKLFF. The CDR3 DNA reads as TGTGCCAGCAGCCTTGACAGGAATAAACTGTTTTTT.

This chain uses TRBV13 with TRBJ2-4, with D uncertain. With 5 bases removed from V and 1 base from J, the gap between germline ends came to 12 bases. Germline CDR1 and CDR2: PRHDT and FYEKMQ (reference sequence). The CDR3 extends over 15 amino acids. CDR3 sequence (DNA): TGTGCCAGCAGCCTTAGGATTGAGGCCAAAAACATTCAGTACTTC. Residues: CASSLRIEAKNIQYF.

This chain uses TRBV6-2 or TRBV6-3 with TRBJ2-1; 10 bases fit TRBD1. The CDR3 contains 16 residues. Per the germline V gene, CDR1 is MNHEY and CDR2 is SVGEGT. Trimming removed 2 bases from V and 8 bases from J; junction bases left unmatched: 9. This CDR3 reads CASSYPKGQGTDEQFF. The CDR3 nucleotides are TGTGCCAGCAGTTACCCGAAGGGACAGGGGACAGATGAGCAGTTCTTC.

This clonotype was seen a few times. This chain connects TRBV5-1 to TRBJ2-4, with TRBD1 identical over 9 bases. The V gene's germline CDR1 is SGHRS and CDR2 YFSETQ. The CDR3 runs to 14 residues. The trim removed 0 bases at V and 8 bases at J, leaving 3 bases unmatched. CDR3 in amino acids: CASSLATGGHIQYF. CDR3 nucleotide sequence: TGCGCCAGCAGCTTGGCGACAGGGGGACACATTCAGTACTTC.

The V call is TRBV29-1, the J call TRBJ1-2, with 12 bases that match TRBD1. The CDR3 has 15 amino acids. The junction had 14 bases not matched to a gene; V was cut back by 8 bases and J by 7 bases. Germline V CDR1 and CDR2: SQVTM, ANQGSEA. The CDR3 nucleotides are TGCAGCTTTAACACCCCCGGGACAGGGGGCTCTGGCTACACCTTC. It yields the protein CSFNTPGTGGSGYTF.

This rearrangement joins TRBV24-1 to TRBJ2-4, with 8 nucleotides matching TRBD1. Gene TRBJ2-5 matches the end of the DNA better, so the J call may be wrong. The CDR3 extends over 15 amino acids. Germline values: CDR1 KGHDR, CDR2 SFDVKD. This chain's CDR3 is CATSDKGQGGETQYF. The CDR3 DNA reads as TGTGCCACCAGTGACAAAGGACAGGGAGGTGAGACCCAGTACTTC.

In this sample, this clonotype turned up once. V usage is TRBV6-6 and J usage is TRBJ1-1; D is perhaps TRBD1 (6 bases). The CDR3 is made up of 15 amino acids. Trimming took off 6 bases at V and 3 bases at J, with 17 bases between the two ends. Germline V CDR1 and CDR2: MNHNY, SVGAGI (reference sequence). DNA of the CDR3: TGTGCCAGCAGACCTAGAACAGGGCCAGACACTGAAGCTTTCTTT. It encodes CASRPRTGPDTEAFF.

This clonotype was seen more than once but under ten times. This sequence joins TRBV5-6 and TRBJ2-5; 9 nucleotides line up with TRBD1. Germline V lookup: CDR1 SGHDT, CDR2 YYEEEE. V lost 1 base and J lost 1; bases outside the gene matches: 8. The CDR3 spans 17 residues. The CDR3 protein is CASSLRATGGTQETQYF. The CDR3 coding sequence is TGTGCCAGCAGCTTGCGGGCCACAGGGGGCACCCAAGAGACCCAGTACTTC.

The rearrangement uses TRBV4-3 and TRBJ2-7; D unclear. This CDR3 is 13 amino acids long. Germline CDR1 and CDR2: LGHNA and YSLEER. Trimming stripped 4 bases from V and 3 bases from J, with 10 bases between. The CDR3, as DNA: TGCGCCAGCAGCCTCCGGGCCGGCTACGAGCAGTACTTC. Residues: CASSLRAGYEQYF.

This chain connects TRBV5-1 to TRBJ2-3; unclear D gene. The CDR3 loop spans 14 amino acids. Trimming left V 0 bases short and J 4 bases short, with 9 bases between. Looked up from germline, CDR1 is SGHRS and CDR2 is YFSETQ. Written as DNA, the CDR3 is TGCGCCAGCAGCTTGGGGTGGAGAGCAGATACGCAGTATTTT. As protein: CASSLGWRADTQYF.

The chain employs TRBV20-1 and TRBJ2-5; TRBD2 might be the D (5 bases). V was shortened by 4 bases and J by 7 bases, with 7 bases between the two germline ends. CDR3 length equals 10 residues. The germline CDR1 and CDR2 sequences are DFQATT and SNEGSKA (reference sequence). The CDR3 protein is CSAILGTQYF. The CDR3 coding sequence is TGCAGTGCTATACTAGGGACCCAGTACTTC.

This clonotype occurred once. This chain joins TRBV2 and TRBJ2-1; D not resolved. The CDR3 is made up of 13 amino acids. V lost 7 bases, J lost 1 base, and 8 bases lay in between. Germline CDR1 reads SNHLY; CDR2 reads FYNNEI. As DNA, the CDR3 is TGTGCCAGCACCACGCTATCCTACAATGAGCAGTTCTTC. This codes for CASTTLSYNEQFF.

The DNA of the CDR3 is TGTGCCAGCAGTGTTACAGAGAACACTGAAGCTTTCTTT. Encoded protein: CASSVTENTEAFF. The chain uses TRBV12-3 or TRBV12-4 and TRBJ1-1; D is uncertain. With 5 bases removed from V and 1 base from J, the gap between germline ends came to 8 bases. This CDR3 has 13 amino acids.

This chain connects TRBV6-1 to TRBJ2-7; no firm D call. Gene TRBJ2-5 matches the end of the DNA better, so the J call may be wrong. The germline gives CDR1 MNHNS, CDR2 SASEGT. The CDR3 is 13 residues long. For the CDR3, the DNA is TGTGCCAGCAGTGAGGTAGACCCTTTGACCCAGTACTTC. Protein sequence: CASSEVDPLTQYF.

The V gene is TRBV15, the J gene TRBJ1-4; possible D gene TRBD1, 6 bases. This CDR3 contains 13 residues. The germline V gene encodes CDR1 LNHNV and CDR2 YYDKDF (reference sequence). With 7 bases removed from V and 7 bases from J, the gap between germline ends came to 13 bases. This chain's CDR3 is CATTTGLSEKLFF. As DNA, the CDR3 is TGTGCCACCACGACAGGATTGAGTGAAAAACTGTTTTTT.

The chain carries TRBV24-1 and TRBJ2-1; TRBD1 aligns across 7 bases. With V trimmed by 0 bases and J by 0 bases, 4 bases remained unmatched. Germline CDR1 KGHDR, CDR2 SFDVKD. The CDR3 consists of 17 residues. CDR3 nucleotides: TGTGCCACCAGTGATTTGCGGACAGGTAGCTCCTACAATGAGCAGTTCTTC. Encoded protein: CATSDLRTGSSYNEQFF.

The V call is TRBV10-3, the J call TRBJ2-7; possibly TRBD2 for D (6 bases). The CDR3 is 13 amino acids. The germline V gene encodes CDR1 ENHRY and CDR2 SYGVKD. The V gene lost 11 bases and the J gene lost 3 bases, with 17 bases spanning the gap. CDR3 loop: CASRRGEVYEQYF. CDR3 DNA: TGTGCCTCAAGACGTGGGGAGGTCTACGAGCAGTACTTC.